The entry below gives a single T cell receptor beta chain sequence along with its context. This sample stems from a study of blood T cell repertoires in COVID-19. Study-wide context: Collection of acute and convalescent COVID-19 samples took place in the United States, Italy and Spain. The analysed material was cDNA or gDNA that came from T cells, B-cell-depleted T cells, or PBMCs.

Original processing methods: How many nucleated cells were present was estimated from reference gene primer amplification. Some clones are missing from TCRdb's copy, which holds only in-frame ones; the method was immunoSEQ multiplex PCR. D and trimming come from the DNA, and the V and J calls and clone size come from that table. The sample has 230,000 or so clones, around 83% seen once. Trimming removed 5 bases at V and 2 bases at J, with 12 bases between. CDR1 and CDR2 from the germline V gene are SGHTA and FQGNSA. This CDR3 spans 14 amino acids. This receptor was obtained from a man aged 40-49 years with active or convalescent COVID-19. The chain links TRBV7-2 to TRBJ1-1; TRBD1 is a possible D gene (6 bases). Sequenced input: peripheral blood. CDR3 in DNA: TGTGCCAGCAGCCTAGGACAGACAAACACTGAAGCTTTCTTT. It yields the protein CASSLGQTNTEAFF.